This T cell receptor (beta chain) was identified during a study of T cells after yellow fever vaccination. Study-wide results and caveats: Just a small share of clonotypes turned up in the CD4 compartment as well as the CD8 compartment.

TCRdb reanalysed the 5' RACE reads using MiXCR and keeps one entry per CDR3 protein. The table has some 320,000 distinct CDR3 sequences, roughly 8.7% seen once. There are 16 residues in the CDR3. Trimming cost V 0 bases and J 8 bases, with 14 bases left between them. CDR1 and CDR2 (germline): LGHNA, YSLEER. This clonotype showed up just a few times. The antigen is unknown. The rearrangement uses TRBV4-3 and TRBJ1-6; tentative D call: TRBD1 (5 bases). This TCR derives from a man between 18 and 35 years old who received the YFV17D yellow fever vaccine. The sequencing here drew on PBMCs, taken on the day of the first yellow fever vaccination. The CDR3 region has the DNA TGCGCCAGCAGCCAAGAAGGCGGCAGGGCCTATTCACCCCTCCACTTT. This translates into CASSQEGGRAYSPLHF.